This T cell receptor (beta chain) was sequenced in a study of cytomegalovirus exposure and HLA in healthy donors (dated by TCRdb to about 2017). Regarding the complete study: An earlier analysis of some 500 of the donors reported roughly 270 Gb of sequence data and some 100 million unique TCR beta sequences from 150 million to 200 million T cells. A later analysis re-analyzed previously published TCR beta repertoires from several hundred donors and added high-resolution HLA genotyping to study TCR occurrence patterns. To predict cytomegalovirus infection status, the study combined high-throughput TCR immunosequencing, statistical association of individual TCRs with disease status, and machine learning. The study profiled the T cell repertoires of under 850 subjects by immunosequencing and related them to cytomegalovirus serostatus. In addition to the first cohort of 666 subjects, a separate validation cohort of some 120 different subjects was used. A later genetic analysis took genome-wide SNP genotypes for about three fifths of the roughly 670 donors and used that subset as a discovery cohort. In an earlier analysis of about 590 of the donors, high-throughput TCR beta sequencing was used to judge whether each TCR beta V gene segment behaved as functional or pseudogenic. An early release covering about 600 HLA-typed donors comprised approximately 300 gigabases of sequencing data and approximately 85 million unique TCR sequences. Class I and class II HLA loci were covered by the typing at four-digit resolution. In the later analysis, no new phenotypic data were used to find candidate immune exposures; instead, reliance was placed on TCR beta sequences and their occurrence across donors. Donor age, sex, ethnicity and CMV serostatus were collected together with the repertoire data. The aim of the study was to test whether cataloging public T cell receptors could identify signatures of past pathogen exposure. Every discovery cohort repertoire had been produced on one sequencing platform. Typing coverage differed by locus: A, B, C, DRB1 and DQB1 were typed in roughly 620-630 donors, DQA1 in 522, DPA1 in nearly 610, and DPB1 in around 440. The genetic ancestry cluster associated with self-reported Caucasian donors included 81% of the 300 to 400 genotyped donors. Because of strong linkage in the cohort, 4 to 6 DR-DQ haplotypes were treated as single units for association and clustering. On average, around 240,000 unique TCR beta nucleotide sequences were sequenced per donor among about 400 genotyped donors of the cohort, with roughly 18% of those sequences being non-productive. Findings and caveats that apply to the study as a whole: According to a later analysis, TCR association rates differed among HLA loci, with DRB1 alleles showing the most associated TCRs and HLA-C alleles showing the fewest. In a later analysis, several top co-occurrence clusters were reported to appear linked to parvovirus B19, influenza, CMV and Epstein-Barr virus. Strong co-occurrence of HLA alleles, especially DR and DQ, made assigning TCR associations to individual alleles difficult. It was suggested by the authors that the approach could potentially be generalized to other disease states and immunological phenotypes. In both the original and validation cohorts, the classifier was reported to diagnose cytomegalovirus status with high specificity and sensitivity. At a false discovery rate of 0.05, a later analysis linked 16,951 TCR beta sequences to specific HLA alleles. An association between a missense DCLRE1C variant and V-gene and J-gene trimming of TCR beta chains was found in a later genetic analysis and replicated in an independent cohort. Roughly uniform sequencing depth across donors was assumed in presence/absence analyses, although this assumption may not hold. Because the 87-base-pair reads could not distinguish some IMGT-functional V segments, including TRBV6-2 and TRBV6-3, those segments were excluded. An earlier analysis of some 590 of the donors showed that most TCR beta V segments appeared in productive rearrangements either about 87% or about 30% of the time, which broadly matched IMGT annotations. The study gave a list of over 150 TCR beta chains associated with cytomegalovirus. While some public TCRs were present in many individuals, most TCR sequences turned up only very rarely across donors. According to a later analysis, most CMV-associated TCR beta chains appeared to be HLA-restricted, and the HLA associations seemed to be driven largely by CMV exposure. In a later analysis, HLA-associated TCR beta chains were found to be more clonally expanded and to have lower generation probabilities than equally common non-associated chains. A later genetic analysis reported fewer N-insertions in productive TCRs among donors in an Asian-associated ancestry cluster than the approximately 670-donor mean. Because HLA typing was unavailable for some donors at each locus, only the typed subset was used in association tests. Because counts were too low, about 18 rarely observed V segments, including chromosome 9 orphons, were left out of the earlier analysis of 587 of the donors. In this cohort, only TCR beta chains were sequenced, and detectable features were limited by the absence of alpha or paired-chain data. In vitro tests confirmed that a few of the cytomegalovirus-associated TCR beta chains recognize cytomegalovirus antigens. A cluster of highly shared sequence variants was judged likely to be a technical artifact of the sequencing pipeline. A further reported finding was that TCR beta sequences accurately predicted the HLA-A and HLA-B alleles for most subjects in the first cohort. The only immune exposure information available for the cohort was CMV serostatus. Correlated functional status among segregating V segments might be attributable to linkage disequilibrium, but an unknown experimental factor could not be ruled out.

The cohort consisted of 650 to 700 healthy bone marrow donors. At the time of sampling, every cohort member was nominally healthy, though immune exposures that went unrecorded were likely present. The donor tested CMV seronegative and was one of the 352 seronegative cohort members. A peripheral blood sample was collected from each donor, and TCR beta sequencing was performed on peripheral blood mononuclear cells. Genomic DNA extraction from the blood cell samples was performed with the Qiagen DNeasy Blood Extraction Kit. Libraries were made using the immunoSEQ multiplex PCR assay. A mixture of 60 forward primers for TCR Vbeta segments and 13 reverse primers for TCR Jbeta segments was used in the multiplex PCR. A multiplex PCR assay on genomic DNA amplified the CDR3 region of rearranged TCR beta genes. Amplified TCR beta libraries were sequenced as 87-base-pair reads on the Illumina HiSeq System. For the original study's pipeline: A later analysis counted around 72 million unique TCR beta chains across the approximately 700 repertoires, and some 11 million of these chains were shared by at least two donors. Raw reads were error-corrected and collapsed into unique sequences by a nearest-neighbor algorithm in which closely related sequences were merged to remove PCR and sequencing errors. CDR3 sequences were aligned to IMGT reference sequences to assign V, D and J gene segments. For a sequence to be retained, a match of at least six nucleotides was required to both a V gene segment and a J gene segment. Rearrangements were called productive when the CDR3 lacked stop codons and stayed in frame with V and J; all others were non-productive. CDR3 was defined by IMGT convention, running from the second conserved V-encoded cysteine to the conserved J-encoded phenylalanine. In an earlier analysis of 550 to 650 of the donors, sequences lacking an unambiguous match to a single V gene segment were excluded. In an earlier analysis of around 600 of the donors, V segments were called functional above 56.7% productive rearrangements and were called segregating when the between-donor standard deviation exceeded 5%. A statistical classification framework was built to diagnose cytomegalovirus status from the catalog of TCR beta chain sequences. In a later analysis, TCR nucleotide sequences were compared against IMGT/GENE-DB human TR gene sequences so that V and J genes could be assigned. In a later analysis, CDR3 sequences and most-parsimonious VDJ recombination scenarios were assigned using the TCRdist pipeline. In a later analysis, every TCR beta chain was defined by the combination of its CDR3 amino acid sequence and its V-gene family, and reads without a unique V-gene family were dropped. A later analysis removed several hundred highly shared, low-generation-probability nucleotide sequences to deal with suspected cross-contamination and a sequencing artifact. In a later analysis, a clonal expansion index was calculated for each public chain from normalized within-repertoire ranks of inferred template counts. In a later analysis, generation probabilities were computed using a VDJ recombination model fitted to out-of-frame rearrangements, and the results were checked against IGoR. In a later analysis, TCR-TCR, TCR-HLA and TCR-CMV co-occurrence was scored with hypergeometric tests, and a repertoire-size bias correction was applied to TCR pairs. False discovery rates were estimated in a later analysis by permuting HLA or CMV assignments 20 times. A later analysis grouped co-occurring TCRs with DBSCAN, adding TCRdist sequence similarity when clustering within HLA-allele-positive subsets. Repertoires with fewer than 30,000 or more than 120,000 public chains, plus five repertoires with anomalous nucleotide sharing, were excluded from co-occurrence clustering. The table was pulled from immuneACCESS by TCRdb, which kept in-frame rearrangements only. Such tables lose some clones; where checked, under half of the loss comes from unresolved V genes, and the rest has no known cause. From that table come the V and J calls and clone size; the DNA was used to work out D and trimming. The sample's table lists a count of approximately 190,000 clones. Around 0.7% of the sample is taken by the ten largest.

Trimming accounts for 2 bases at V and 1 base at J, while the number of junction bases matched to no gene is 4. The CDR3 covers 16 residues, taking in both the cysteine and the phenylalanine. Only the CDR3 DNA is retained, 48 bases long and in frame from the first base. Taken from the germline V gene, the CDR1 and CDR2 loops are MGHRA and YSYEKL. Notes on this clone: The antigen it recognizes is unknown.

The sequenced sample was PBMCs. The sequence was collected from a boy under 18 in good health and CMV-seronegative. This sequence uses TRBV4-1 and TRBJ2-1, with 8 bases matching TRBD1. At the DNA level, the sequence is TGCGCCAGCAGCCAACTCAGGGGGCAGTCCTACAATGAGCAGTTCTTC. This encodes CASSQLRGQSYNEQFF.